This T cell receptor beta chain was documented in a study of T cells in Graves' hyperthyroidism and ophthalmopathy. Overall study findings and caveats: Appearing also in blood were most of the thyroid clonotypes expanded above 0.001.

The CDR3 covers 12 residues. V was trimmed by 8 bases and J by 7 bases, leaving 14 bases between them. The study based diagnoses on clinical symptoms, serum thyroxine and TRAb, thyroid ultrasound and orbital computed tomography. The blood sample predates any ophthalmopathy symptoms, coming from first hyperthyroidism diagnosis. This clonotype was recorded many times. Antigen specificity is unknown. The CDR3 regions of TCR beta were amplified from RNA transcripts. Researchers ran a first-round RT-PCR on the TCR CDR3 using the HTBI primer set. TCRdb called the multiplex PCR reads again in MiXCR, with one record for every CDR3 protein. The sample includes 280,000 or so distinct CDR3 sequences, 25% of them seen just once.

V usage is TRBV12-3 or TRBV12-4 and J usage is TRBJ1-2; D might be TRBD1 (6 bases). The specimen was blood. This TCR was recovered from a man aged 35-49 years with Graves' hyperthyroidism that later progressed to Graves' ophthalmopathy. CDR3 sequence reads: CASGGGTAGYTF. The CDR3 nucleotides read TGTGCCAGCGGAGGGGGGACGGCTGGCTACACCTTC.